These 17 T cell receptor beta chains were sequenced from one sample in a study of blood T cell repertoires in COVID-19. Assay used: immunoSEQ multiplex PCR; TCRdb lists only in-frame clones, some missing. This sample has 270,000 or so clones, with roughly 80% found just once. The sequencing sample was made of peripheral blood. The source of these receptors is a woman aged 50 to 60 who had recovered from COVID-19.

CDR3 bases: TGTGCCAGCAGCTTAGAGGCGGCTAGCGGGAGCGAAGCCTACGAGCAGTACTTC. Residues: CASSLEAASGSEAYEQYF. The chain joins TRBV7-2 to TRBJ2-7, with 10 positions matching TRBD2. The trim removed 1 base at V and 2 bases at J, leaving 11 bases unmatched. Per germline, CDR1 SGHTA and CDR2 FQGNSA. This CDR3 spans 18 amino acids.

This rearrangement joins TRBV7-2 to TRBJ1-2; unclear D gene. V lost 1 base and J lost 4, with 13 bases in between. Germline V CDR1 and CDR2: SGHTA, FQGNSA. The CDR3 loop spans 15 amino acids. CDR3 loop: CASSLGGNGPYGYTF. In DNA form, the CDR3 reads TGTGCCAGCAGCTTAGGAGGGAATGGTCCCTATGGCTACACCTTC.

The chain links TRBV13 to TRBJ2-7, with D unclear. V was trimmed by 0 bases and J by 3 bases, leaving 9 bases between them. Germline V gives CDR1 PRHDT, CDR2 FYEKMQ (reference sequence). The CDR3 sequence is 14 residues long. CDR3 DNA: TGTGCCAGCAGCTTAGGGGTAGTGCGCTACGAGCAGTACTTC. Encoded protein: CASSLGVVRYEQYF. The entire variable domain, with the rest obtained from reference TRBV13 and TRBJ2-7, is as follows: AAGVIQSPRHLIKEKRETATLKCYPIPRHDTVYWYQQGPGQDPQFLISFYEKMQSDKGSIPDRFSAQQFSDYHSELNMSSLELGDSALYFCASSLGVVRYEQYFGPGTRLTVT.

This chain uses TRBV28 with TRBJ2-3; a possible D gene is TRBD1 (6 bases). This CDR3 is 14 amino acids long. The germline gives CDR1 MDHEN, CDR2 SYDVKM. Trimming took 6 bases from V and 6 from J, leaving 16 bases between them. CDR3 DNA sequence: TGTGCCAGCAGGCCGCAGGGGTGGTTCGATACGCAGTATTTT. This gives the protein CASRPQGWFDTQYF.

V is TRBV27 and J is TRBJ1-5, with D uncertain. The CDR3 is 11 amino acids. CDR1 is MNHEY, CDR2 SMNVEV, per germline (reference sequence). Trimming cost V 7 bases and J 3 bases, with 4 bases left between them. The CDR3 coding sequence is TGTGCCAGCAAACTCAATCAGCCCCAGCATTTT. This translates into CASKLNQPQHF.

The rearrangement joins TRBV28 to TRBJ2-3; TRBD2 might be the D (6 bases). CDR1 is MDHEN and CDR2 is SYDVKM in the germline V gene. With 2 bases removed from V and 3 bases from J, the gap between germline ends came to 12 bases. The CDR3 sequence is 15 residues long. The CDR3 sequence: CASSLRDGRTDTQYF. Written as DNA, the CDR3 is TGTGCCAGCAGTTTACGGGACGGGAGAACAGATACGCAGTATTTT.

This clone was detected once. The V and J genes are TRBV10-2 and TRBJ2-6; the D gene is possibly TRBD2 (6 bases). The V end was cut by 6 bases, the J end by 1 base, with 16 bases between. Per the germline V gene, CDR1 is WSHSY and CDR2 is SAAADI. The CDR3 extends over 17 amino acids. The CDR3 DNA sequence: TGCGCCAGCAGGCAGCGGGCGGGAACTTCTGGGGCCAACGTCCTGACTTTC. Protein: CASRQRAGTSGANVLTF.

The V call is TRBV5-1, the J call TRBJ1-1; possible D gene TRBD1, 6 bases. The CDR3 spans 15 residues. Trimming left V 4 bases short and J 0 bases short, with 13 bases between. Germline CDR1 SGHRS, CDR2 YFSETQ. The CDR3 DNA is TGCGCCAGCAGCAACGGACAGCTACTGAACACTGAAGCTTTCTTT. Encoded protein: CASSNGQLLNTEAFF. The variable domain in full, with the rest retrieved from reference TRBV5-1 and TRBJ1-1, is KAGVTQTPRYLIKTRGQQVTLSCSPISGHRSVSWYQQTPGQGLQFLFEYFSETQRNKGNFPGRFSGRQFSNSRSEMNVSTLELGDSALYLCASSNGQLLNTEAFFGQGTRLTVV.

The chain links TRBV27 to TRBJ2-7; 8 bases are a match to TRBD1. Germline-derived CDR1 and CDR2 are MNHEY and SMNVEV (reference sequence). V gave up 5 bases and J gave up 4 bases; unmatched junction bases: 13. The CDR3 loop spans 16 amino acids. The CDR3 nucleotides are TGTGCCAGCAGTCCACTTCCGGGACAGGAGGAATACGAGCAGTACTTC. Translated, it gives CASSPLPGQEEYEQYF.

This sequence joins TRBV5-4 and TRBJ1-1; 9 positions match TRBD1. There are 14 residues in the CDR3. Germline lookup yields CDR1 SGHNT and CDR2 YYREEE (reference sequence). Losses at the gene ends were 4 bases for V and 2 bases for J; bases not matched to a gene: 3. The CDR3: CASSPGQGNTEAFF. The CDR3 nucleotides are TGTGCCAGCAGCCCGGGACAGGGAAACACTGAAGCTTTCTTT.

The gene calls are TRBV27 and TRBJ2-7; tentative D call: TRBD2 (5 bases). Germline assignment: CDR1 MNHEY and CDR2 SMNVEV (reference sequence). The CDR3 has 15 residues. V dropped 5 bases and J dropped 2 bases, with 16 bases sitting between them. The CDR3 DNA reads TGTGCCAGCAGTCCCCTTGAGGGTATCACCTACGAGCAGTACTTC. This encodes CASSPLEGITYEQYF.

The V call is TRBV9, the J call TRBJ2-2; perhaps TRBD2 as D (5 bases). Per germline, CDR1 SGDLS and CDR2 YYNGEE. The ends were cut back, 1 base at V and 4 bases at J, with 11 bases in the middle. The CDR3 consists of 15 residues. The CDR3 coding sequence is TGTGCCAGCAGCGTAAAGGTAGAGGGCACCGGGGAGCTGTTTTTT. It specifies CASSVKVEGTGELFF.

The chain links TRBV9 to TRBJ2-7, with TRBD1 identical over 9 bases. Germline CDR1 reads SGDLS; CDR2 reads YYNGEE. With 5 bases clipped from V and 6 bases from J, the junction kept 6 bases outside the gene matches. The CDR3 totals 13 residues. CDR3 sequence (DNA): TGTGCCAGCAGTTCGCACAGGGGGCCCGAGCAGTACTTC. It yields the protein CASSSHRGPEQYF. Combining the CDR3 with reference TRBV9 and TRBJ2-7 gives the whole variable domain DSGVTQTPKHLITATGQRVTLRCSPRSGDLSVYWYQQSLDQGLQFLIQYYNGEERAKGNILERFSAQQFPDLHSELNLSSLELGDSALYFCASSSHRGPEQYFGPGTRLTVT.

The CDR3 loop is CASSLGTTYTGELFF. Here the CDR3 DNA reads TGCGCCAGCAGCTTGGGGACTACCTACACCGGGGAGCTGTTTTTT. The chain links TRBV5-1 to TRBJ2-2, with D maybe TRBD2 (6 bases). Trimming stripped 0 bases from V and 3 bases from J, with 9 bases between. The length of the CDR3 is 15 residues. Germline V gives CDR1 SGHRS, CDR2 YFSETQ. Full variable domain (outside the CDR3, taken from reference TRBV5-1 and TRBJ2-2): KAGVTQTPRYLIKTRGQQVTLSCSPISGHRSVSWYQQTPGQGLQFLFEYFSETQRNKGNFPGRFSGRQFSNSRSEMNVSTLELGDSALYLCASSLGTTYTGELFFGEGSRLTVL.

The V gene is TRBV5-4, the J gene TRBJ2-1, with 9 bases identical to TRBD2. The V gene's germline CDR1 is SGHNT and CDR2 YYREEE (reference sequence). CDR3 length: 13 amino acids. V was clipped by 0 bases and J by 9 bases; unmatched bases: 1. DNA of the CDR3: TGTGCCAGCAGCTTGGTAGCGGGGGCTGAGCAGTTCTTC. Protein: CASSLVAGAEQFF.

This clone appeared a single time. The chain combines TRBV4-2 with TRBJ2-7, with a weak D call TRBD1 (7 bases). Germline CDR1 reads LGHNA; CDR2 reads YNFKEQ. V gave up 1 base and J gave up 1 base, with 11 bases separating them. This CDR3 is built from 15 residues. The CDR3 DNA reads TGTGCCAGCAGCCAAGTGGAGGGACAGTCCTACGAGCAGTACTTC. This translates into CASSQVEGQSYEQYF.

The chain joins TRBV7-6 to TRBJ1-5, with D hard to call. The CDR3 contains 18 residues. Germline V gives CDR1 SGHVS, CDR2 FNYEAQ. Between the trimmed V and J ends, which lost 1 base and 2 bases, there was a span of 18 bases. Here the CDR3 DNA reads TGTGCCAGCAGCTTAGAGAGCCCGCGATTTTTTCGCAATCAGCCCCAGCATTTT. This gives the protein CASSLESPRFFRNQPQHF.